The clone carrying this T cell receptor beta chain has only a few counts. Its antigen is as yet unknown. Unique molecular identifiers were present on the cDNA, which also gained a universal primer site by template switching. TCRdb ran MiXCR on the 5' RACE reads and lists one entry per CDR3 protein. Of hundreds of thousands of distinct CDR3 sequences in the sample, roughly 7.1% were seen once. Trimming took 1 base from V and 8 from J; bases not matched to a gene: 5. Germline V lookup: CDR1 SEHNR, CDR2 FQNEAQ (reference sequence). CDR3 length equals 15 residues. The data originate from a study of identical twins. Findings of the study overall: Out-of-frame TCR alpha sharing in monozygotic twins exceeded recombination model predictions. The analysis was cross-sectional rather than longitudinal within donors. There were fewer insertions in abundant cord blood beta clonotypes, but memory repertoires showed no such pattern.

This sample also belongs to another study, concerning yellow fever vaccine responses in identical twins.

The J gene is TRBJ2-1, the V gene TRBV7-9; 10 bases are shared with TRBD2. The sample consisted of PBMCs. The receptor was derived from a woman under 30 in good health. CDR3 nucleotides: TGTGCCAGCAGCTTAGTCGCTAGCGGGGGCGATGAGCAGTTCTTC. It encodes CASSLVASGGDEQFF.